These 20 T cell receptor beta chains originate from one sample sequenced in a study of blood T cell repertoires in COVID-19. TCRdb's table, derived via immunoSEQ multiplex PCR, lists solely in-frame clones and lacks some. The sample shows around 170,000 clones, around 75% of them seen only once. Material: peripheral blood. Receptor source: a woman aged 80 or older with acute or convalescent COVID-19.

The chain uses TRBV19 and TRBJ1-5, with 7 bases identical to TRBD1. CDR3 length equals 14 residues. The V gene's germline CDR1 is LNHDA and CDR2 SQIVND (reference sequence). V dropped 6 bases and J dropped 7; count of bases not matched to a gene: 9. This chain's CDR3 is CASSLQGKKQPQHF. CDR3 nucleotide sequence: TGTGCCAGTAGCCTACAGGGGAAAAAGCAGCCCCAGCATTTT.

This clone was observed a handful of times. The V and J genes are TRBV30 and TRBJ1-3, with D tentatively TRBD1 (6 bases). The ends were cut back, 2 bases at V and 4 bases at J, with 12 bases in the middle. CDR1 GTSNPN and CDR2 SVGIG come from the germline V gene (reference sequence). The CDR3 is made up of 14 amino acids. Written as DNA, the CDR3 is TGTGCCTGGAGTAAAACAGGGTACGGAAACACCATATATTTT. It translates to CAWSKTGYGNTIYF.

This rearrangement joins TRBV5-4 to TRBJ2-3; 9 nucleotides align to TRBD1. The V and J ends lost 0 bases and 2 bases, in that order; junction bases with no gene match: 7. Germline values: CDR1 SGHNT, CDR2 YYREEE (reference sequence). The CDR3 contains 17 residues. Here the CDR3 reads CASSLASGTGHTDTQYF. For the CDR3, the DNA is TGTGCCAGCAGCTTGGCCTCGGGGACAGGGCACACAGATACGCAGTATTTT. The entire variable domain, with the rest obtained from reference TRBV5-4 and TRBJ2-3, is as follows: ETGVTQSPTHLIKTRGQQVTLRCSSQSGHNTVSWYQQALGQGPQFIFQYYREEENGRGNFPPRFSGLQFPNYSSELNVNALELDDSALYLCASSLASGTGHTDTQYFGPGTRLTVL.

Notes on this clone: Other DNA sequences of this sample code for an identical CDR3. The V and J genes are TRBV12-3 or TRBV12-4 and TRBJ1-1, with D perhaps matching TRBD1 (6 bases). V was clipped by 7 bases and J by 0 bases, with 9 bases between them. The CDR3 is made up of 13 amino acids. CDR3 sequence reads: CASTGQMNTEAFF. The CDR3 DNA follows: TGTGCCAGCACCGGACAGATGAACACTGAAGCTTTCTTT.

This chain joins TRBV19 and TRBJ1-5, with a possible D match to TRBD1 (6 bases). The CDR3 covers 15 residues. The ends were cut back, 3 bases at V and 2 bases at J, with 11 bases in the middle. The germline gives CDR1 LNHDA, CDR2 SQIVND (reference sequence). The CDR3 DNA follows: TGTGCCAGTAGTATGGGGGCAGGGGGCAATCAGCCCCAGCATTTT. Its translation is CASSMGAGGNQPQHF.

This clone was recorded a few times. The gene calls are TRBV7-8 and TRBJ1-5; 7 nucleotides align to TRBD1. V lost 4 bases to trimming and J lost 2 bases; unmatched junction nucleotides: 5. This CDR3 spans 15 amino acids. The germline gives CDR1 SGHVS, CDR2 FQNEAQ. For the CDR3, the DNA is TGTGCCAGCAGCTCAAGGGACAGCCGCAATCAGCCCCAGCATTTT. Its protein is CASSSRDSRNQPQHF.

V gene TRBV15 combines with J gene TRBJ2-3; a possible D gene is TRBD2 (5 bases). V was pared by 1 base and J by 3 bases, with 5 bases between. CDR1 and CDR2 (germline): LNHNV, YYDKDF (reference sequence). The CDR3 length is 13 residues. CDR3 sequence: CATSRGGTDTQYF. The CDR3 DNA follows: TGTGCCACCAGCAGAGGAGGGACAGATACGCAGTATTTT.

V and J are TRBV29-1 and TRBJ1-4, with a possible D match to TRBD1 (6 bases). The V end was cut by 4 bases, the J end by 2 bases, with 8 bases between. From germline, CDR1 is SQVTM and CDR2 ANQGSEA. The CDR3 extends over 13 amino acids. CDR3 amino acids: CSVVGGTNEKLFF. The CDR3 DNA reads as TGCAGCGTTGTAGGGGGTACTAATGAAAAACTGTTTTTT.

The J gene is TRBJ1-1, the V gene TRBV3-1 (or the pseudogene TRBV3-2); D is undetermined. V lost 4 bases, J lost 0 bases, and 12 bases lay in between. The germline gives CDR1 LGHDT, CDR2 YNNKEL (reference sequence). The CDR3 has 15 residues. The CDR3 sequence is CASSRTHTVNTEAFF. DNA of the CDR3: TGTGCCAGCAGCCGGACTCACACGGTGAACACTGAAGCTTTCTTT.

The chain recombines TRBV5-1 with TRBJ2-1; 9 bases line up with TRBD2. The germline CDR1 and CDR2 sequences are SGHRS and YFSETQ. V gave up 0 bases and J gave up 9 bases; unmatched junction bases: 4. The CDR3 sequence is 14 residues long. CDR3 in amino acids: CASSLGLAEVEQFF. CDR3 coding DNA: TGCGCCAGCAGCTTGGGACTAGCGGAGGTTGAGCAGTTCTTC.

This clone showed up just a few times. The CDR3 reads CASSSGTGRSYGYTF. The DNA of the CDR3 is TGTGCCAGCAGTTCCGGGACAGGTAGAAGCTATGGCTACACCTTC. This chain connects TRBV5-6 to TRBJ1-2; 8 bases map to TRBD1. From germline, CDR1 is SGHDT and CDR2 YYEEEE. This CDR3 contains 15 residues. V lost 5 bases, J lost 4 bases, and 10 bases stayed unmatched.

This chain joins TRBV18 and TRBJ2-1, with D maybe TRBD2 (6 bases). Trimming removed 0 bases from V and 2 bases from J, with 11 bases in between. The CDR3 extends over 16 amino acids. Germline values: CDR1 KGHSH, CDR2 LQKENI. The CDR3 nucleotides read TGTGCCAGCTCACCACCGAGCGGGCGGCCCTACAATGAGCAGTTCTTC. Translated: CASSPPSGRPYNEQFF.

The J gene is TRBJ2-7, the V gene TRBV6-5, with D tentatively TRBD2 (7 bases). The CDR3 totals 14 residues. The V end lost 9 bases, the J end lost 4 bases, and 19 bases lay between the germline ends. Germline V gives CDR1 MNHEY, CDR2 SVGAGI. CDR3 amino acids: CASTPRGGTYEQYF. The CDR3 coding sequence is TGTGCCAGTACCCCAAGGGGGGGTACTTACGAGCAGTACTTC.

The rearrangement uses TRBV14 and TRBJ2-7, with TRBD2 matching 7 bases. With V trimmed by 9 bases and J by 2 bases, 7 bases remained unmatched. Germline CDR1 reads SGHDN; CDR2 reads FVKESK. The CDR3 sequence is 13 residues long. The CDR3 DNA is TGTGCCAGTGGGAGGGTCGGTCCCTACGAGCAGTACTTC. As protein: CASGRVGPYEQYF.

The CDR3 DNA follows: TGTGCCAGCAGTCGACAGGGGGCTGGCACTGAAGCTTTCTTT. Translation gives CASSRQGAGTEAFF. This sequence joins TRBV3-1 (or the pseudogene TRBV3-2) and TRBJ1-1, with TRBD1 matching 10 bases. Germline trimming cut 6 bases from V and 4 bases from J; bases unmatched to any gene: 5. Germline V lookup: CDR1 LGHDT, CDR2 YNNKEL (reference sequence). The CDR3 covers 14 residues.

The gene calls are TRBV3-1 (or the pseudogene TRBV3-2) and TRBJ1-4; 10 bases are a match to TRBD1. The V and J ends lost 4 bases and 10 bases, in that order; junction bases with no gene match: 6. The CDR3 runs to 14 residues. Germline assignment: CDR1 LGHDT and CDR2 YNNKEL (reference sequence). CDR3 sequence: CASSPGQGGVKLFF. As DNA, the CDR3 is TGTGCCAGCAGCCCCGGACAGGGGGGAGTAAAACTGTTTTTT.

The sample holds a few counts of this clone. V is TRBV6-6 and J is TRBJ2-2; D remains unclear. The V gene's germline CDR1 is MNHNY and CDR2 SVGAGI (reference sequence). V was cut by 7 bases and J by 5 bases, with 8 bases left in between. This CDR3 has 12 amino acids. This CDR3 reads CASTVPTGELFF. DNA of the CDR3: TGTGCCAGCACGGTCCCTACCGGGGAGCTGTTTTTT.

This chain uses TRBV27 with TRBJ1-1; D is undetermined. This CDR3 has 12 amino acids. V lost 6 bases and J lost 4, with 9 bases in between. Germline V lookup: CDR1 MNHEY, CDR2 SMNVEV (reference sequence). CDR3 residues: CASSLTGTEAFF. Written as DNA, the CDR3 is TGTGCCAGCAGCCTCACTGGCACTGAAGCTTTCTTT.

CDR3 sequence: CATSGPAGVDEQFF. CDR3 bases: TGTGCCACCAGTGGCCCCGCCGGGGTGGATGAGCAGTTCTTC. This rearrangement joins TRBV24-1 to TRBJ2-1, with D possibly matching TRBD2 (5 bases). Per germline, CDR1 KGHDR and CDR2 SFDVKD. The CDR3 has 14 residues. V lost 5 bases and J lost 8, with 15 bases in between.

The chain combines TRBV6-6 with TRBJ2-3; 10 bases match TRBD1. Germline V gene lookup returns CDR1 MNHNY and CDR2 SVGAGI (reference sequence). Unmatched junction bases numbered 5, after V lost 10 bases and J lost 1 base. This CDR3 comprises 14 residues. In nucleotides, the CDR3 is TGTGCCACCTCAGGGACAGGGGGCACAGATACGCAGTATTTT. Translated: CATSGTGGTDTQYF.